This record covers a single T cell receptor beta chain. Its antigen remains unidentified. No base-level quality is on record; no much larger clone is a single base apart. The source of the sample is a study of cytomegalovirus exposure and HLA in healthy donors (dated by TCRdb to the late 2010s). For context, the study as a whole: In an earlier analysis of 550 to 750 of the donors, under 300 Gb of sequence data and some 120 million unique TCR beta sequences from about 179 million T cells were reported. An early release covering about 600 HLA-typed donors comprised 300 to 350 gigabases of sequencing data and tens of millions of unique TCR sequences. Among the roughly 400 genotyped donors, about 83% belonged to the genetic ancestry cluster associated with self-reported Caucasian donors. The aim of the study was to test whether cataloging public T cell receptors could identify signatures of past pathogen exposure. Using immunosequencing, the study profiled T cell repertoires from roughly 650 subjects and related those repertoires to cytomegalovirus serostatus. Besides the first cohort of hundreds of subjects, a separate validation cohort made up of 120 different subjects was used. To predict cytomegalovirus infection status, the study brought together high-throughput TCR immunosequencing, statistical association of individual TCRs with disease status, and machine learning. A later analysis re-examined previously published TCR beta repertoires from over 500 donors and added high-resolution HLA genotyping to investigate patterns of TCR occurrence. Rather than using new phenotypic data, the later analysis identified candidate immune exposures from TCR beta sequences and from how often those sequences occurred across donors. In an earlier analysis of a few hundred of the donors, high-throughput TCR beta sequencing was used to judge whether each TCR beta V gene segment behaved as functional or pseudogenic. Donor age, sex, ethnicity and CMV serostatus were collected together with the repertoire data. A later genetic analysis took genome-wide SNP genotypes for about 55% of the 666 donors and used that subset as a discovery cohort. Every repertoire in the discovery cohort had been generated on one and the same sequencing platform. Class I and class II HLA loci were covered by the typing at four-digit resolution. The number of typed donors differed by locus: roughly 629-630 for A, B, C, DRB1 and DQB1; some 500 for DQA1; approximately 610 for DPA1; and around 470 for DPB1. A handful of DR-DQ haplotypes were treated as single units for association and clustering because of strong linkage in the cohort. Among around 400 genotyped donors of the cohort, an average of around 240,000 unique TCR beta nucleotide sequences was sequenced per donor, of which about 19% were non-productive. The research as a whole found: In a later analysis, HLA-associated TCR beta chains were found to be more clonally expanded and to have lower generation probabilities than equally common non-associated chains. Presence/absence analyses assumed roughly uniform sequencing depth across donors, an assumption that may not hold. Some IMGT-functional V segments, including TRBV6-2 and TRBV6-3, could not be distinguished by the 87-base-pair reads and were therefore excluded. It was suggested by the authors that the approach could potentially be generalized to other disease states and immunological phenotypes. A further reported finding was that TCR beta sequences accurately predicted the HLA-A and HLA-B alleles for most subjects in the first cohort. In a later genetic analysis, fewer N-insertions in productive TCRs were reported among donors in an Asian-associated ancestry cluster than the roughly 700-donor mean. V-gene and J-gene trimming of TCR beta chains was associated with a missense DCLRE1C variant in a later genetic analysis, and the association was replicated in an independent cohort. According to a later analysis, parvovirus B19, influenza, CMV and Epstein-Barr virus appeared linked to several top co-occurrence clusters. Broadly in line with IMGT annotations, most TCR beta V segments showed up in productive rearrangements about 90% or about 30% of the time in an earlier analysis of a few hundred of the donors. At a false discovery rate of 0.05, a later analysis linked approximately 18,000 TCR beta sequences to specific HLA alleles. Linkage disequilibrium might explain the correlated functional status among segregating V segments, but an unknown experimental factor could not be excluded. The only immune exposure information available for the cohort was CMV serostatus. Most TCR sequences were seen in very few donors, while some public TCRs were found in many individuals. According to a later analysis, TCR association rates differed among HLA loci, with DRB1 alleles showing the most associated TCRs and HLA-C alleles showing the fewest. In both the original and validation cohorts, the classifier was reported to diagnose cytomegalovirus status with high specificity and sensitivity. In vitro tests confirmed that a few of the cytomegalovirus-associated TCR beta chains recognize cytomegalovirus antigens. HLA typing was unavailable for some donors at each locus, so association tests used only the typed subset. According to a later analysis, most CMV-associated TCR beta chains appeared to be HLA-restricted, and the HLA associations seemed to be driven largely by CMV exposure. In the study, 164 TCR beta chains were listed as associated with cytomegalovirus. When HLA alleles, especially DR and DQ, strongly co-occurred, TCR associations were difficult to assign to individual alleles. The earlier analysis of some 560 of the donors excluded 15 to 20 rarely observed V segments, including chromosome 9 orphons, because counts were too low. A cluster of highly shared sequence variants was judged likely to be a technical artifact of the sequencing pipeline. This cohort had only TCR beta chains sequenced, and the lack of alpha or paired-chain data limited which features could be detected.

Library creation used the immunoSEQ multiplex PCR assay. For the multiplex PCR, a mixture combining 60 forward primers for TCR Vbeta segments and 13 reverse primers for TCR Jbeta segments was used. The CDR3 region of rearranged TCR beta genes was amplified from genomic DNA with a multiplex PCR assay. Amplified TCR beta libraries were sequenced as 87-base-pair reads on the Illumina HiSeq System. The study's own analysis went as follows. A later analysis tallied around 87 million unique TCR beta chains across the 666 repertoires, and around 9.9 million of those chains were shared by two or more donors. Raw reads were error-corrected and collapsed into unique sequences by a nearest-neighbor algorithm in which closely related sequences were merged to remove PCR and sequencing errors. To assign V, D and J gene segments, CDR3 sequences were aligned to IMGT reference sequences. For a sequence to be retained, a match of at least six nucleotides was required to both a V gene segment and a J gene segment. A rearrangement was called productive if the CDR3 had no stop codons and remained in frame with V and J, and every other rearrangement was called non-productive. CDR3 was defined according to IMGT convention as the region running from the second conserved V-encoded cysteine to the conserved J-encoded phenylalanine. Sequences without an unambiguous match to a single V gene segment were excluded from the earlier analysis of approximately 560 of the donors. In an earlier analysis of a few hundred of the donors, V segments were called functional above 56.7% productive rearrangements and were called segregating when the between-donor standard deviation exceeded 5%. To diagnose cytomegalovirus status from the catalog of TCR beta chain sequences, a statistical classification framework was built. In a later analysis, V and J genes were assigned by comparing TCR nucleotide sequences against IMGT/GENE-DB human TR gene sequences. Using the TCRdist pipeline, a later analysis assigned CDR3 sequences along with most-parsimonious VDJ recombination scenarios. In a later analysis, each TCR beta chain was defined by its CDR3 amino acid sequence together with its V-gene family, and reads without a unique V-gene family were excluded. In a later analysis, fewer than 650 highly shared, low-generation-probability nucleotide sequences were removed to address suspected cross-contamination and a sequencing artifact. A later analysis calculated a clonal expansion index for each public chain from normalized within-repertoire ranks of inferred template counts. In a later analysis, generation probabilities were computed with a VDJ recombination model fitted to out-of-frame rearrangements, and the resulting probabilities were checked against IGoR. Hypergeometric tests were used in a later analysis to score TCR-TCR, TCR-HLA and TCR-CMV co-occurrence, with a repertoire-size bias correction applied to the TCR pairs. In a later analysis, false discovery rates were estimated by permuting HLA or CMV assignments 20 times. A later analysis grouped co-occurring TCRs with DBSCAN, adding TCRdist sequence similarity when clustering within HLA-allele-positive subsets. Co-occurrence clustering excluded repertoires with fewer than 30,000 or more than 120,000 public chains, plus five with anomalous nucleotide sharing. The table comes from immuneACCESS by way of TCRdb, which keeps in-frame sequences with V and J called. Part of the clones is missing from these tables; in studies checked, under half for an unresolved V gene and the rest for unknown reasons. V and J calls and clone size are given by that table; D and trimming were obtained from the DNA. The sample yields roughly 150,000 clones; 65% to 80% were counted once. Around 1.6% of the sample is held by the ten biggest clonotypes.

As encoded in the germline V gene, CDR1 is MDHEN while CDR2 is SYDVKM. CDR3 length: 14 amino acids, cysteine to phenylalanine. Just the 42-base CDR3 DNA is kept, in frame starting at base 1. Unmatched junction bases come to 16, with V trimmed by 7 bases and J by 12 bases. The cohort consisted of 650 to 700 healthy bone marrow donors. At the time of sampling, all cohort members were nominally healthy, though unrecorded immune exposures were likely present. CMV serostatus was recorded as positive for 250 to 300 and negative for about 55% of the roughly 670 cohort members, whereas no CMV serostatus was recorded for the donor in question. A peripheral blood sample was provided by each donor, and peripheral blood mononuclear cells were used for TCR beta sequencing. The Qiagen DNeasy Blood Extraction Kit was used to extract genomic DNA from the blood cell samples.

The receptor comes from a human donor in good health. The chain couples TRBV28 to TRBJ1-2, with TRBD1 identical over 8 junction bases. Sequencing input: PBMCs. The DNA sequence is TGTGCCAGCACCTCGCAGGGGGCGCGGGGCAAACACACCTTC. This encodes CASTSQGARGKHTF.